The clone carrying this T cell receptor beta chain was recorded once. Its specificity is unknown. Together with a sample-barcoded 5' primer, a J-beta primer mix was included in a second PCR lasting roughly 6 to 12 cycles. Carrying 12 random nucleotides, a template-switch adaptor labeled each individual cDNA molecule. TCRdb ran MiXCR on the 5' RACE reads and lists one entry per CDR3 protein. The profile shows some 1,800,000 distinct CDR3 sequences, about two fifths of them singletons. This sample is drawn from a study of blood T cells in healthy people across ages. About the study: Template switching retrieved approximately one barcoded beta molecule for each two T cells.

V dropped 7 bases and J dropped 0 bases, with 9 bases sitting between them. This CDR3 has 13 amino acids. Germline V gene data show CDR1 as SNHLY and CDR2 as FYNNEI. Study results and caveats: It was the long-lived donors that had more naive CD4+ cells and higher diversity than aged donors. PBMC samples, being unsorted, prevented any conclusive comparison of naive and antigen-experienced cells.

Sequenced: blood. The TCR sequence derives from a human donor in good health. The rearrangement joins TRBV2 to TRBJ1-2; D not resolved. CDR3 DNA sequence: TGTGCCAGCAACCGACAAGCTAACTATGGCTACACCTTC. Protein sequence: CASNRQANYGYTF.